This T cell receptor (beta chain) originates from a study of T cells in Graves' hyperthyroidism and ophthalmopathy (dated by TCRdb to the late 2010s). Notes on the research overall: Peripheral blood was sampled at the time of initial diagnosis, prior to any treatment. To identify distinguishing TCR V-J signatures, a discovery cohort of around 100 patients was used, comprising some 43 with Graves' ophthalmopathy and some 57 with stable Graves' hyperthyroidism. An independent validation cohort of around 19 hyperthyroidism patients and 17 patients who later progressed to ophthalmopathy tested prospective prediction of ophthalmopathy. The 75 to 100 discovery patients were divided at random into training and test sets in a 7:3 ratio. Thyroid tissue and blood T-cell repertoires from several Graves' hyperthyroidism patients were also compared in the study. After sampling, hyperthyroidism patients received methimazole starting at 30 mg daily, and ophthalmopathy patients received high-dose intravenous methylprednisolone. The paper reports TCR Vbeta CDR3 sequencing of fewer than 150 peripheral blood samples: approximately 41 ophthalmopathy, fewer than 85 hyperthyroidism and around 17 progressor patients. Overall results and qualifications from the work: Sample size was not statistically predetermined, and investigators were not blinded to group allocation. Most expanded thyroid clonotypes (frequency above 0.001) were also detected in blood, a finding suggesting that blood repertoires may reflect thyroid immune responses. In cross-validation, a model built on a 13 V-J signature told ophthalmopathy apart from stable hyperthyroidism with over 85% sensitivity and around 84% specificity, and in testing the same model reached 80%/75%. In validation, the model predicted progression to ophthalmopathy with roughly 66% sensitivity and over 72% specificity, a median of 6.5 months before onset.

This clonotype was detected a few times. Its antigen is not yet known. No base quality values were provided; no much bigger clone lies one nucleotide off. The TCR beta CDR3 regions were amplified from the RNA transcripts. For the first round of RT-PCR on the TCR CDR3, the HTBI primer set was used together with the Qiagen OneStep RT-PCR kit. The libraries were constructed in a second round of multiplex PCR and then size-selected and purified. Paired-end sequencing of the libraries was performed with 100 bp reads on an Illumina HiSeq2000. For the original study's pipeline: SOAPnuke was used to process the raw data, removing reads that contained adapters or uncalled bases, had a mean Phred below 15, or lacked an exact match to the constant primer or identifier. High-quality paired reads were merged using COPE v1.2.5, and each unique nucleotide sequence was defined as a clonotype. MiTCR v1.1 was used to align the clonotypes against IMGT TRBV, TRBD and TRBJ reference segments. The analysis was restricted to V-J combinations with a frequency above 0.0001, which together covered 98% to 99.2% of the repertoires. The TCS score was defined as F50 (clonal expansion) divided by E x V (chaos), with BLOSUM62-based TCRdist calculated between CDR3 peptides within each V-J. Welch's t-statistics and random forest reduced fewer than 550 V-J features to fewer than 15, which were used in a naive Bayes classifier (R e1071). In TCRdb, the public reads were trimmed at Q25 with fastp and aligned with MiXCR, with productive beta chains retained. Identical CDR3 protein sequences are pooled into one entry, listed with their most common genes and DNA. TCRdb assigned the V and J calls; the authors' analysis was not used. The sample has approximately 380,000 distinct CDR3 sequences on record, around 18% of them singletons. 40% to 45% of the sample is taken by the ten largest.

Clipping removes 2 bases from V and 2 bases from J, with 11 as the unmatched junction base count. From the germline V gene, CDR1 is MDHEN and CDR2 is SYDVKM. The cysteine opens and the phenylalanine closes a CDR3 of 17 amino acids. Left in the record is the CDR3 DNA by itself, 51 bases read in frame from the first base. Ophthalmopathy patients had moderately to severely active disease, Clinical Activity Score of at least 3, NOSPECS grade of at least 4, and duration under 3 months. Exclusion was applied to patients with uncontrolled infections, other autoimmune diseases, pregnancy or lactation. Diagnoses were established on the basis of clinical symptoms, serum thyroxine and TRAb, thyroid ultrasound, and orbital computed tomography. Ficoll-Paque density gradient centrifugation was used to isolate PBMCs from around 9.1 ml of fresh peripheral blood. Total RNA was extracted with Trizol reagent, and quality was checked on an Agilent 2100 Bioanalyzer.

This clonotype was obtained from a man aged 18 to 35 with Graves' ophthalmopathy. The sample taken for sequencing was blood. This sequence uses TRBV28 and TRBJ1-2, and 7 junctional nucleotides match TRBD1. The CDR3 region: CASSLTTTGAGNYGYTF. In nucleotides, the sequence is TGTGCCAGCAGTTTAACAACAACAGGGGCCGGAAACTATGGCTACACCTTC.